This T cell receptor beta chain was identified in a study of shared clonotypes between healthy human individuals. Regarding the study as a whole: Roughly 5% of naive CD4 clonotypes were shared across four donors.

Per the germline V gene, CDR1 is MDHEN and CDR2 is SYDVKM. The CDR3 is 16 amino acids. The V gene end was trimmed by 4 bases and the J gene end by 5 bases; junction bases not matched to a gene: 10. Some 30,000 T cell genomes (roughly 190 ng DNA) went into each sorted-subset replicate. Repertoires were generated with immunoSEQ multiplex PCR, while TCRdb's copy carries only in-frame clones and drops some. The sample contains roughly 1 million clones, 75% of which appear only once. Comments on this clone: What it binds is unknown.

The material sequenced was memory CD4+ T cells sorted from blood. Sample subset: CD45RA-negative fraction. The chain couples TRBV28 to TRBJ2-5; 10 positions match TRBD2. This clonotype was obtained from a man between 18 and 29 years old in good health. CDR3 in DNA: TGTGCCAGCAGTTCCCCCAGCGGGGGGGATAAGGAGACCCAGTACTTC. Protein product: CASSSPSGGDKETQYF.